These 30 T cell receptor beta chains were sequenced from one sample in a study of T cell responses to AZD1222 COVID-19 vaccine (dated by TCRdb to 2020 to 2023). Explained via the paper, the time point label denotes: baseline before first vaccination. Library prep was done by the immunoSEQ multiplex PCR assay. As stored in TCRdb, this immuneACCESS dataset retains in-frame rearrangements with V and J assigned. A fraction of the clones does not appear; measured against another copy, unresolved V genes explain less than half of the discrepancy, and the remainder lacks a known reason. In this sample the table shows fewer than 200,000 clones, 80% to 90% of which occur a single time. Roughly 6% of the sample goes to the ten largest clones. The source material was peripheral blood, sampled on day 0 of AZD1222 vaccination. The receptor source for this set is an adult in good health.

This chain connects TRBV6-2 or TRBV6-3 to TRBJ1-5, with TRBD1 matching 9 bases. CDR1 and CDR2 (germline): MNHEY, SVGEGT. The V gene end was trimmed by 5 bases and the J gene end by 6 bases; junction bases not matched to a gene: 8. This CDR3 is 15 amino acids long. The CDR3 is CASSPRTGVSQPQHF. For the CDR3, the DNA is TGTGCCAGCAGTCCCCGGACAGGGGTGAGTCAGCCCCAGCATTTT.

This clone appeared a few times. The CDR3: CASSRLAGTDTQYF. In nucleotides, the CDR3 is TGCGCCAGCAGTCGGCTAGCGGGCACAGATACGCAGTATTTT. The rearrangement uses TRBV10-2 and TRBJ2-3; TRBD2 matches at 7 bases. Germline values: CDR1 WSHSY, CDR2 SAAADI. V shed 5 bases, J shed 1 base, and the junction held 3 bases outside the gene matches. There are 14 residues in the CDR3.

The rearrangement joins TRBV6-6 to TRBJ1-1; TRBD1 agrees at 9 bases. Per germline, CDR1 MNHNY and CDR2 SVGAGI (reference sequence). The CDR3 is made up of 16 amino acids. Germline trimming cut 6 bases from V and 0 bases from J; bases unmatched to any gene: 8. This CDR3 reads CASSMGQGGVNTEAFF. The CDR3 nucleotides are TGTGCCAGCAGCATGGGACAGGGAGGGGTGAACACTGAAGCTTTCTTT.

This clone was observed a single time. The rearrangement uses TRBV2 and TRBJ1-2; 9 bases are a match to TRBD1. This CDR3 contains 13 residues. Germline-derived CDR1 and CDR2 are SNHLY and FYNNEI. After removal of 5 bases from V and 8 bases from J, the junction contained 6 bases not matched to a gene. In nucleotides, the CDR3 is TGTGCCAGCAGTTTACAGGGGGCGCGAGGCTACACCTTC. Protein sequence: CASSLQGARGYTF.

This clone was picked up one time. The rearrangement joins TRBV6-5 to TRBJ2-2; 10 bases line up with TRBD2. The trim removed 6 bases at V and 4 bases at J, leaving 2 bases unmatched. In germline, CDR1 is MNHEY, CDR2 SVGAGI. The CDR3 contains 14 residues. CDR3 amino acids: CASSQRGGTGELFF. CDR3 coding DNA: TGTGCCAGCAGCCAGCGGGGGGGCACCGGGGAGCTGTTTTTT.

The rearrangement joins TRBV24-1 to TRBJ2-3, with no clear D. Germline V gene lookup returns CDR1 KGHDR and CDR2 SFDVKD. The CDR3 runs to 11 residues. The V gene lost 4 bases and the J gene lost 2 bases, with 0 bases spanning the gap. The CDR3 nucleotides are TGTGCCACCAGTGACACAGATACGCAGTATTTT. Protein product: CATSDTDTQYF.

This sequence joins TRBV6-5 and TRBJ1-4; the D gene is possibly TRBD1 (5 bases). The CDR3 consists of 16 residues. Germline V gene sequence: CDR1 MNHEY, CDR2 SVGAGI. The V end lost 0 bases, the J end lost 5 bases, and 13 bases lay between the germline ends. CDR3 in DNA: TGTGCCAGCAGTTACTCGGGGGGTAGAGCAAATGAAAAACTGTTTTTT. Amino acids: CASSYSGGRANEKLFF.

The chain couples TRBV18 to TRBJ1-5, with a tentative D call TRBD1 (5 bases). Germline V CDR1 and CDR2: KGHSH, LQKENI. The CDR3 contains 14 residues. Between the trimmed V and J ends, which lost 3 bases and 3 bases, there was a span of 9 bases. The CDR3 is CASSPSGFNQPQHF. In nucleotides, the CDR3 is TGTGCCAGCTCACCGTCAGGGTTCAATCAGCCCCAGCATTTT.

V and J are TRBV28 and TRBJ2-5; 7 nucleotides match TRBD1. The germline gives CDR1 MDHEN, CDR2 SYDVKM. V gave up 4 bases and J gave up 5 bases; unmatched junction bases: 16. The CDR3 covers 17 residues. The CDR3 region is CASSSNTMTGIGETQYF. The CDR3 region has the DNA TGTGCCAGCAGTTCAAACACAATGACAGGGATAGGGGAGACCCAGTACTTC.

This sequence joins TRBV19 and TRBJ1-2, with a weak D call TRBD1 (5 bases). Trimming pared 3 bases from V and 4 bases from J, leaving 15 bases between. In germline, CDR1 is LNHDA, CDR2 SQIVND (reference sequence). This CDR3 comprises 15 residues. The CDR3: CASSISGVPRYGYTF. The CDR3 DNA follows: TGTGCCAGTAGTATCTCGGGGGTCCCCCGCTATGGCTACACCTTC.

This rearrangement joins TRBV5-1 to TRBJ1-2, with 9 bases that match TRBD1. Germline V gene lookup returns CDR1 SGHRS and CDR2 YFSETQ. The CDR3 runs 16 residues. Germline trimming cut 5 bases from V and 3 bases from J; bases unmatched to any gene: 11. The CDR3 nucleotides are TGCGCCAGCAGTCCTAGAGAAGGACAGGGGCACTATGGCTACACCTTC. It encodes CASSPREGQGHYGYTF.

V and J are TRBV2 and TRBJ1-6; D unresolved. From germline, CDR1 is SNHLY and CDR2 FYNNEI. V shed 8 bases and J shed 0 bases, with 11 bases lying between them. The CDR3 has 15 residues. The DNA for the CDR3 is TGTGCCAGCGGGATGAAAAGCTCCTATAATTCACCCCTCCACTTT. Translated: CASGMKSSYNSPLHF.

The V and J genes are TRBV24-1 and TRBJ2-6; D is undetermined. The ends were cut back, 4 bases at V and 0 bases at J, with 15 bases in the middle. Per germline, CDR1 KGHDR and CDR2 SFDVKD. The CDR3 spans 18 residues. The CDR3 spells CATSETIFPFSGANVLTF. DNA of the CDR3: TGTGCCACCAGTGAGACGATCTTTCCTTTCTCTGGGGCCAACGTCCTGACTTTC.

This rearrangement joins TRBV6-5 to TRBJ2-7; D is tentatively TRBD1 or TRBD2 (5 bases each). CDR3 length equals 13 residues. CDR1 is MNHEY, CDR2 SVGAGI, per germline. Trimming left V 6 bases short and J 6 bases short, with 15 bases between. The CDR3 DNA reads as TGTGCCAGCAGAGGGGAACTAGGGTCCGAGCAGTACTTC. This translates into CASRGELGSEQYF.

The CDR3, as DNA: TGTGCCAGCAGCGCCCACGCGGGGACAGGGGCAGATACGCAGTATTTT. It translates to CASSAHAGTGADTQYF. The genes are TRBV9 and TRBJ2-3; 10 bases agree with TRBD1. The trim removed 3 bases at V and 4 bases at J, leaving 8 bases unmatched. The CDR3 consists of 16 residues. Germline CDR1 reads SGDLS; CDR2 reads YYNGEE.

The chain links TRBV24-1 to TRBJ2-2, with D possibly called TRBD1 or TRBD2 (6 bases each). Germline lookup yields CDR1 KGHDR and CDR2 SFDVKD. The CDR3 loop spans 17 amino acids. Trimming shortened V by 4 bases and J by 10 bases, and 24 bases separated the two germline ends. The DNA of the CDR3 is TGTGCCACCAGTGACCGGACAGAGATCGGGGGACCTTTGGAGCTGTTTTTT. Its translation: CATSDRTEIGGPLELFF.

This clone was seen a few times. The chain uses TRBV7-2 and TRBJ2-6; the match to TRBD1 covers 10 bases. V trimming: 8 bases; J trimming: 2 bases; junction bases outside the gene matches: 3. CDR1 SGHTA and CDR2 FQGNSA come from the germline V gene. This CDR3 region has 15 residues. This CDR3 is CASAGQGTGANVLTF. In nucleotides, the CDR3 is TGTGCCAGCGCGGGACAGGGGACTGGGGCCAACGTCCTGACTTTC.

This clone was observed a few times. V gene TRBV6-5 combines with J gene TRBJ2-7, with TRBD2 identical over 15 bases. The CDR3 length is 14 residues. V lost 6 bases and J lost 4; bases outside the gene matches: 1. CDR1 is MNHEY, CDR2 SVGAGI, per germline. CDR3 protein: CASRGTSGGYEQYF. The DNA of the CDR3 is TGTGCCAGCAGGGGGACTAGCGGGGGGTACGAGCAGTACTTC.

J is TRBJ1-2 and V is TRBV9; D not certain. V lost 3 bases and J lost 4, with 13 bases in between. In germline, CDR1 is SGDLS, CDR2 YYNGEE. The CDR3 covers 14 residues. In nucleotides, the CDR3 is TGTGCCAGCAGCGCCCAAATTACGGCCTATGGCTACACCTTC. Translation: CASSAQITAYGYTF.

This clone was counted a single time. J is TRBJ2-6 and V is TRBV7-9, with 9 bases aligning to TRBD1. The CDR3 totals 19 residues. The germline CDR1 and CDR2 sequences are SEHNR and FQNEAQ (reference sequence). The J segment lost 4 bases and the V segment lost 7 bases, leaving 17 bases of the junction unmatched. CDR3 sequence (DNA): TGTGCCAGCACTGTCTTACAGGACAGGGGTATCGCCGGGGCCAACGTCCTGACTTTC. Translated, it gives CASTVLQDRGIAGANVLTF. Filled out from reference TRBV7-9 and TRBJ2-6, the complete variable domain reads DTGVSQNPRHKITKRGQNVTFRCDPISEHNRLYWYRQTLGQGPEFLTYFQNEAQLEKSRLLSDRFSAERPKGSFSTLEIQRTEQGDSAMYLCASTVLQDRGIAGANVLTFGAGSRLTVL.

The J gene is TRBJ1-5, the V gene TRBV6-2 or TRBV6-3; D call uncertain. Trimming cost V 0 bases and J 5 bases, with 2 bases left between them. The CDR3 is 12 residues long. Looked up from germline, CDR1 is MNHEY and CDR2 is SVGEGT. This CDR3 is CASSYSDQPQHF. The CDR3 bases are TGTGCCAGCAGTTACTCGGATCAGCCCCAGCATTTT.

This clone is a singleton in its sample. The J gene is TRBJ2-7, the V gene TRBV13; a possible D gene is TRBD2 (7 bases). The CDR3 is 15 residues long. V shed 5 bases and J shed 0 bases, with 14 bases lying between them. Per germline, CDR1 PRHDT and CDR2 FYEKMQ (reference sequence). The CDR3 loop reads CASSRLAGASYEQYF. The CDR3 DNA is TGTGCCAGCAGCCGTCTGGCGGGGGCCTCCTACGAGCAGTACTTC.

In its sample, this clone was seen once. V and J are TRBV6-2 or TRBV6-3 and TRBJ1-5; no reliable D call. The CDR3 runs to 14 residues. V dropped 4 bases and J dropped 0 bases, with 7 bases sitting between them. The germline V gene encodes CDR1 MNHEY and CDR2 SVGEGT. CDR3 DNA sequence: TGTGCCAGCAGTTTCGGATCTAGCAATCAGCCCCAGCATTTT. This encodes CASSFGSSNQPQHF.

The rearrangement uses TRBV18 and TRBJ2-2, with 8 nucleotides matching TRBD1. The CDR3 has 15 residues. V gave up 3 bases and J gave up 1 base; unmatched junction bases: 1. CDR1 KGHSH and CDR2 LQKENI come from the germline V gene. CDR3 residues: CASSPGQVNTGELFF. In DNA, the CDR3 is TGTGCCAGCTCACCGGGACAGGTGAACACCGGGGAGCTGTTTTTT.

V usage is TRBV7-9 and J usage is TRBJ1-1, with D perhaps matching TRBD1 (5 bases). The CDR3 runs to 16 residues. V was trimmed by 5 bases and J by 0 bases, leaving 16 bases between them. CDR1 and CDR2 (germline): SEHNR, FQNEAQ (reference sequence). The CDR3: CASSMHPGPMNTEAFF. As DNA, the CDR3 is TGTGCCAGCAGCATGCACCCGGGGCCCATGAACACTGAAGCTTTCTTT.

The chain employs TRBV6-2 or TRBV6-3 and TRBJ2-3; D is ambiguous. The germline V gene encodes CDR1 MNHEY and CDR2 SVGEGT. Trimming removed 5 bases at V and 6 bases at J, with 9 bases between. The CDR3 totals 12 residues. The CDR3 sequence is CASSEITDTQYF. The CDR3 bases are TGTGCCAGCAGTGAGATTACGGATACGCAGTATTTT.

This chain connects TRBV18 to TRBJ1-1; D is undetermined. Trimming removed 0 bases from V and 0 bases from J, with 11 bases in between. The CDR3 totals 16 residues. CDR1 is KGHSH and CDR2 is LQKENI in the germline V gene. Here the CDR3 DNA reads TGTGCCAGCTCACCACCGACCCCGACCGTGAACACTGAAGCTTTCTTT. It specifies CASSPPTPTVNTEAFF.

Points on this clone: Mismatch with germline at one junction end may stem from a read error. The chain uses TRBV27 and TRBJ1-4, with D unclear. This CDR3 is 13 amino acids long. CDR1 and CDR2 (germline): MNHEY, SMNVEV (reference sequence). The CDR3 nucleotides read TGTGCCAGCGGTTTTGACGGGTATGAAAAACTGTTTTTT. It yields the protein CASGFDGYEKLFF. The whole variable domain, filled in from reference TRBV27 and TRBJ1-4, reads EAQVTQNPRYLITVTGKKLTVTCSQNMNHEYMSWYRQDPGLGLRQIYYSMNVEVTDKGDVPEGYKVSRKEKRNFPLILESPSPNQTSLYFCASGFDGYEKLFFGSGTQLSVL.

CDR3 amino acids: CASSEGHWGGYTF. CDR3 DNA sequence: TGTGCCAGCAGTGAAGGCCATTGGGGTGGCTACACCTTC. V usage is TRBV6-1 and J usage is TRBJ1-2; unclear D gene. CDR1 MNHNS and CDR2 SASEGT come from the germline V gene. The germline V and J ends were trimmed by 1 base and 7 bases, with 10 bases remaining between them. The CDR3 is 13 residues long.

The chain couples TRBV11-1 to TRBJ2-1, with 8 nucleotides matching TRBD2. CDR1 SGHAT and CDR2 FQDESV come from the germline V gene (reference sequence). V trimming: 6 bases; J trimming: 4 bases; junction bases outside the gene matches: 11. The CDR3 runs to 16 residues. CDR3 amino acids: CASRPTGTRSYNEQFF. The CDR3 region has the DNA TGTGCCAGCAGACCCACCGGGACTAGAAGTTACAATGAGCAGTTCTTC.